This TCR beta chain came from a study of T-cell reconstitution after alpha-beta-depleted transplantation in children. TCRbeta library preparation incorporated unique molecular identifiers. A single record per CDR3 protein comes from TCRdb applying MiXCR to the PCR reads. Counted here are 210,000 or so distinct CDR3 sequences, around 9.6% occurring once; the ten biggest clones make up 5.5% to 8%. This clonotype has at least ten counts. V was cut by 4 bases and J by 6 bases, with 11 bases left in between. This CDR3 contains 13 residues. Germline V gene lookup returns CDR1 SGHRS and CDR2 YFSETQ. This rearrangement joins TRBV5-1 to TRBJ2-1; no definite D call. This TCR derives from a human donor who donated a stem cell graft to a child with acute lymphoblastic leukemia. This specimen consisted of PBMCs from the stem cell graft donor, obtained from the stem cell graft. CDR3 region: CASSQNGFNEQFF. The CDR3 DNA is TGCGCCAGCAGCCAGAATGGCTTCAATGAGCAGTTCTTC. Full variable domain (remainder filled in from reference TRBV5-1 and TRBJ2-1): KAGVTQTPRYLIKTRGQQVTLSCSPISGHRSVSWYQQTPGQGLQFLFEYFSETQRNKGNFPGRFSGRQFSNSRSEMNVSTLELGDSALYLCASSQNGFNEQFFGPGTRLTVL.